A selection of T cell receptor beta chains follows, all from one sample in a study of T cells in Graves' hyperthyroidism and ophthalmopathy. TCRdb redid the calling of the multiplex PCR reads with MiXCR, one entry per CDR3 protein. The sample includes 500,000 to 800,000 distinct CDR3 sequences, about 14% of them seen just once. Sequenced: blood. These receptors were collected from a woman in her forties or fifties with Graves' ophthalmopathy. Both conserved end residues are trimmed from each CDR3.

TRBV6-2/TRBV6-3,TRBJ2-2,AAGGGWTNTGELF
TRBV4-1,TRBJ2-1,ASSQDRGASGRGYEQF
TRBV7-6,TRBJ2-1,ASKRTGAYEQF
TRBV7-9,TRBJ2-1,ASSLIVIGEQF
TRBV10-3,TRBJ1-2,AISESFQGADGYT
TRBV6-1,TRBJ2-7,ASSPNALAGESYEQY
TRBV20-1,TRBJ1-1,RPRRDLNTEAF
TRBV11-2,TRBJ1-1,ASSSRQIMNTEAF
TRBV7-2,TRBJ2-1,ASRLGTGVVKQREILYNEQF
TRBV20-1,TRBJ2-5,SARRGHLQETQY
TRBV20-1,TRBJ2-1,SASIVRGGEQF
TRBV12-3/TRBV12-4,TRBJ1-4,ASRPNWLAEKLF
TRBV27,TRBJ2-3,ASSLRDRTDTQY
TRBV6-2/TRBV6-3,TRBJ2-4,ASSSPYMAKNIQY